These T cell receptor beta chains were read from a single sample in a study of T cell changes during pregnancy in multiple sclerosis. The assay was immunoSEQ multiplex PCR, and TCRdb's table has in-frame clones only and misses some. The table includes about 40,000 clones, about nine tenths detected once. The sequencing here drew on CD4+ T cells from peripheral blood mononuclear cells, taken in the third trimester of pregnancy. The receptors shown here come from a female donor with multiple sclerosis, enrolled in a pregnancy study. Each CDR3 is given with its conserved first and last residue. The order of the fields is D gene, J gene, V gene, clone size, CDR3 protein, CDR3 DNA. A D gene is named only where the DNA matches it firmly. Clone size is not always given. Where it is, it says once, few, many or a class for expanded clones.

D gene: -
J gene: TRBJ1-1
V gene: TRBV29-1
clone size: once
CDR3 protein: CSVGRGWEAFF
CDR3 DNA: TGCAGCGTTGGCAGGGGCTGGGAAGCTTTCTTT

D gene: -
J gene: TRBJ2-2
V gene: TRBV4-2
clone size: -
CDR3 protein: CASSQDVTGGRAGELFF
CDR3 DNA: TGTGCCAGCAGCCAAGATGTAACAGGGGGGAGGGCCGGGGAGCTGTTTTTT

D gene: TRBD2
J gene: TRBJ2-1
V gene: TRBV11-2
clone size: -
CDR3 protein: CASSLGLAGGWGQFF
CDR3 DNA: TGTGCCAGCAGCTTAGGCCTAGCGGGAGGGTGGGGCCAGTTCTTC

D gene: TRBD2
J gene: TRBJ2-5
V gene: TRBV10-1
clone size: once
CDR3 protein: CASSSGSEETQYF
CDR3 DNA: TGCGCCAGCTCTAGCGGGAGTGAAGAGACCCAGTACTTC

D gene: TRBD1
J gene: TRBJ1-2
V gene: TRBV5-1
clone size: -
CDR3 protein: CASSSSPGTGFEGYGYTF
CDR3 DNA: TGCGCCAGCAGCTCTAGTCCCGGGACAGGGTTCGAGGGATATGGCTACACCTTC

D gene: -
J gene: TRBJ2-1
V gene: TRBV19
clone size: -
CDR3 protein: CASSIDRAGVEDEQFF
CDR3 DNA: TGTGCCAGTAGTATCGACCGGGCAGGGGTTGAGGATGAGCAGTTCTTC

D gene: -
J gene: TRBJ2-7
V gene: TRBV29-1
clone size: -
CDR3 protein: CSVEDLRENGAYEQYF
CDR3 DNA: TGCAGCGTTGAAGATCTTCGGGAGAACGGGGCCTACGAGCAGTACTTC

D gene: TRBD1
J gene: TRBJ2-4
V gene: TRBV6-1
clone size: -
CDR3 protein: CASSEMVQGAGNIQYF
CDR3 DNA: TGTGCCAGCAGCGAAATGGTACAGGGGGCGGGAAACATTCAGTACTTC

D gene: -
J gene: TRBJ2-1
V gene: TRBV2
clone size: -
CDR3 protein: CASSGRGWEQFF
CDR3 DNA: TGTGCCAGCAGCGGGAGAGGATGGGAGCAGTTCTTC

D gene: -
J gene: TRBJ2-2
V gene: TRBV6-6
clone size: -
CDR3 protein: CASSWRIGFDTGELFF
CDR3 DNA: TGTGCCAGCAGCTGGCGGATCGGGTTTGATACCGGGGAGCTGTTTTTT

D gene: TRBD1
J gene: TRBJ1-2
V gene: TRBV27
clone size: once
CDR3 protein: CASRRLGTGGSYTF
CDR3 DNA: TGTGCCAGCAGGAGACTTGGGACAGGTGGCAGCTACACCTTC

D gene: TRBD2
J gene: TRBJ2-6
V gene: TRBV4-1
clone size: -
CDR3 protein: CASSQGLAGYSGANVLTF
CDR3 DNA: TGCGCCAGCAGCCAAGGACTAGCGGGTTACTCTGGGGCCAACGTCCTGACTTTC

D gene: -
J gene: TRBJ1-2
V gene: TRBV5-8
clone size: -
CDR3 protein: CASSLVQGPNYGYTF
CDR3 DNA: TGTGCCAGCAGCTTGGTGCAGGGCCCTAACTATGGCTACACCTTC

D gene: -
J gene: TRBJ1-4
V gene: TRBV7-8
clone size: -
CDR3 protein: CASSPSRALNNEKLFF
CDR3 DNA: TGTGCCAGCAGCCCAAGCAGGGCTTTGAATAATGAAAAACTGTTTTTT

D gene: -
J gene: TRBJ2-1
V gene: TRBV5-6
clone size: -
CDR3 protein: CASSLRTAGEQFF
CDR3 DNA: TGTGCCAGCAGCCTGAGGACGGCAGGGGAGCAGTTCTTC

D gene: -
J gene: TRBJ2-1
V gene: TRBV10-2
clone size: -
CDR3 protein: CASSFGDEQFF
CDR3 DNA: TGCGCCAGCAGTTTCGGGGATGAGCAGTTCTTC

D gene: TRBD2
J gene: TRBJ2-7
V gene: TRBV28
clone size: -
CDR3 protein: CASRLRRLAGGPYEQYF
CDR3 DNA: TGTGCCAGCAGACTTAGGCGACTAGCGGGAGGGCCCTACGAGCAGTACTTC

D gene: -
J gene: TRBJ1-5
V gene: TRBV19
clone size: -
CDR3 protein: CASTPYSNQPQHF
CDR3 DNA: TGTGCCAGTACACCCTATAGCAATCAGCCCCAGCATTTT

D gene: TRBD1
J gene: TRBJ1-2
V gene: TRBV5-4
clone size: -
CDR3 protein: CASSRTGEGYTF
CDR3 DNA: TGTGCCAGCAGCCGGACAGGGGAAGGCTACACCTTC

D gene: -
J gene: TRBJ2-2
V gene: TRBV18
clone size: -
CDR3 protein: CASSLSPEQGPTGELFF
CDR3 DNA: TGTGCCAGCTCACTATCCCCGGAACAGGGTCCCACCGGGGAGCTGTTTTTT

D gene: -
J gene: TRBJ2-2
V gene: TRBV2
clone size: -
CDR3 protein: CASSLLGELFF
CDR3 DNA: TGTGCCAGCAGCCTCCTCGGGGAGCTGTTTTTT

D gene: -
J gene: TRBJ1-4
V gene: TRBV5-1
clone size: -
CDR3 protein: CDLGGESEGVWREKLFF
CDR3 DNA: TGCGATCTAGGGGGGGAGTCAGAGGGGGTATGGAGAGAAAAACTGTTTTTT

D gene: -
J gene: TRBJ1-1
V gene: TRBV2
clone size: -
CDR3 protein: CASSPGARTEAFF
CDR3 DNA: TGTGCCAGCAGTCCAGGGGCCCGCACTGAAGCTTTCTTT

D gene: TRBD2
J gene: TRBJ2-1
V gene: TRBV29-1
clone size: -
CDR3 protein: CSVRTSGRGEQFF
CDR3 DNA: TGCAGCGTAAGGACTAGCGGGAGAGGTGAGCAGTTCTTC

D gene: TRBD2
J gene: TRBJ2-1
V gene: TRBV4-1
clone size: -
CDR3 protein: CASSQDRLAGVYEQFF
CDR3 DNA: TGCGCCAGCAGCCAAGATCGGCTAGCGGGAGTTTATGAGCAGTTCTTC

D gene: -
J gene: TRBJ1-1
V gene: TRBV29-1
clone size: -
CDR3 protein: CSARYTNTEAFF
CDR3 DNA: TGCAGCGCCAGGTACACGAACACTGAAGCTTTCTTT

D gene: TRBD1
J gene: TRBJ2-2
V gene: TRBV12-5
clone size: -
CDR3 protein: CASGRDRDTGELFF
CDR3 DNA: TGTGCTAGTGGGCGGGACAGGGACACCGGGGAGCTGTTTTTT

D gene: -
J gene: TRBJ1-5
V gene: TRBV15
clone size: -
CDR3 protein: CATSRTGRGSNQPQHF
CDR3 DNA: TGTGCCACCAGCAGGACCGGGAGGGGCAGCAATCAGCCCCAGCATTTT

D gene: -
J gene: TRBJ2-3
V gene: TRBV6-5
clone size: -
CDR3 protein: CASSTGLSTDTQYF
CDR3 DNA: TGTGCCAGCAGTACGGGACTTAGCACAGATACGCAGTATTTT

D gene: -
J gene: TRBJ2-1
V gene: TRBV30
clone size: -
CDR3 protein: CAWSEGSPLSDEQFF
CDR3 DNA: TGTGCCTGGAGTGAAGGGAGCCCCTTAAGCGATGAGCAGTTCTTC

D gene: TRBD2
J gene: TRBJ2-2
V gene: TRBV27
clone size: -
CDR3 protein: CASTNGGGRATGELFF
CDR3 DNA: TGTGCCAGCACCAATGGAGGCGGGAGGGCCACCGGGGAGCTGTTTTTT

D gene: TRBD1
J gene: TRBJ2-7
V gene: TRBV12-5
clone size: -
CDR3 protein: CASGLVRGDRYEQYF
CDR3 DNA: TGTGCTAGTGGTTTGGTAAGGGGGGACAGGTACGAGCAGTACTTC

D gene: TRBD1
J gene: TRBJ2-3
V gene: TRBV5-6
clone size: -
CDR3 protein: CASSHGQGIGTDTQYF
CDR3 DNA: TGTGCCAGCAGTCACGGACAGGGAATCGGTACAGATACGCAGTATTTT

D gene: -
J gene: TRBJ1-5
V gene: TRBV19
clone size: -
CDR3 protein: CASSIPPGGRQPQHF
CDR3 DNA: TGTGCCAGTAGTATACCCCCCGGGGGGCGTCAGCCCCAGCATTTT

D gene: TRBD2
J gene: TRBJ2-5
V gene: TRBV2
clone size: -
CDR3 protein: CASRHTGTIQETQYF
CDR3 DNA: TGTGCCAGCAGACACACCGGGACTATCCAAGAGACCCAGTACTTC

D gene: -
J gene: TRBJ2-3
V gene: TRBV19
clone size: -
CDR3 protein: CASSKRSGAPDTQYF
CDR3 DNA: TGTGCCAGTAGTAAGAGGTCGGGAGCCCCAGATACGCAGTATTTT

D gene: TRBD2
J gene: TRBJ2-3
V gene: TRBV7-2
clone size: -
CDR3 protein: CASSLGWEAGGPSTDTQYF
CDR3 DNA: TGTGCCAGCAGCTTAGGATGGGAGGCGGGAGGGCCGAGCACAGATACGCAGTATTTT

D gene: TRBD2
J gene: TRBJ2-2
V gene: TRBV27
clone size: -
CDR3 protein: CASSLLVRTSGSLGTGELFF
CDR3 DNA: TGTGCCAGCAGTTTATTGGTCAGGACTAGCGGGAGCTTAGGGACCGGGGAGCTGTTTTTT

D gene: -
J gene: TRBJ1-2
V gene: TRBV2
clone size: -
CDR3 protein: CASSTRQELSNYGYTF
CDR3 DNA: TGTGCCAGCAGTACGAGACAGGAATTGTCTAACTATGGCTACACCTTC

D gene: TRBD1
J gene: TRBJ1-5
V gene: TRBV18
clone size: -
CDR3 protein: CASSPLGQSNQPQHF
CDR3 DNA: TGTGCCAGCTCACCGTTGGGACAGTCGAATCAGCCCCAGCATTTT

D gene: TRBD1
J gene: TRBJ2-3
V gene: TRBV28
clone size: -
CDR3 protein: CASSVPGQGATDTQYF
CDR3 DNA: TGTGCCAGCAGTGTACCCGGACAGGGGGCGACAGATACGCAGTATTTT

D gene: -
J gene: TRBJ1-1
V gene: TRBV5-1
clone size: -
CDR3 protein: CASSLGQGRRLTKAFF
CDR3 DNA: TGCGCCAGCAGCTTGGGCCAGGGCAGACGATTAACTAAAGCTTTCTTT

D gene: TRBD2
J gene: TRBJ2-1
V gene: TRBV7-2
clone size: -
CDR3 protein: CASSPPGTSWSEQFF
CDR3 DNA: TGTGCCAGCAGCCCCCCCGGGACTAGCTGGAGTGAGCAGTTCTTC

D gene: -
J gene: TRBJ2-7
V gene: TRBV27
clone size: -
CDR3 protein: CASSLVGRPYEQYF
CDR3 DNA: TGTGCCAGCAGTCTAGTAGGGAGGCCCTACGAGCAGTACTTC

D gene: TRBD1
J gene: TRBJ2-1
V gene: TRBV7-3
clone size: -
CDR3 protein: CASSPRQGSYNEQFF
CDR3 DNA: TGTGCCAGCAGCCCCCGACAGGGTTCCTACAATGAGCAGTTCTTC

D gene: -
J gene: TRBJ1-2
V gene: TRBV27
clone size: once
CDR3 protein: CASSFGQGYGYTF
CDR3 DNA: TGTGCCAGCAGTTTCGGTCAGGGCTATGGCTACACCTTC

D gene: TRBD2
J gene: TRBJ2-7
V gene: TRBV5-3
clone size: -
CDR3 protein: CARSPSGGLAGEPNEQYF
CDR3 DNA: TGTGCCAGAAGCCCGTCCGGAGGACTAGCGGGGGAGCCTAACGAGCAGTACTTC